This TCR beta chain was recorded in a study of CD4 T cells in relation to SARS-CoV-2 and coronaviruses. Looking at the study overall: TCR beta CDR3s were sequenced after approximately ten-day antigen culture of PBMCs.

Deletions cut 5 bases from V and 6 bases from J, with 14 bases between. The CDR3 sequence is 14 residues long. Germline V gene lookup returns CDR1 LNHNV and CDR2 YYDKDF (reference sequence). Concerning this clone: Antigen specificity is unknown.

Only in-frame clones appear in the TCRdb table, and some are missing; sequencing was by immunoSEQ multiplex PCR. Counted here are 15,000 to 20,000 clones, around 78% occurring once; the ten biggest clones make up 18%. The unexposed donors gave CD4+ T cells in about 2011-2018, prior to COVID-19. After more than eight days of culture, CD4+ T cells were isolated. Unexposed-donor CD4+ T cells were probed with SARS-CoV-2 S/N and four cold-coronavirus spikes, cells permitting. The chain uses TRBV15 and TRBJ1-5, with D hard to call. This receptor was obtained from a human donor in good health. Sequencing was performed on CD4+ T cells from PBMCs, cultured in vitro. CDR3 protein: CATSPGGPGQPQHF. The CDR3 bases are TGTGCCACCAGCCCCGGAGGGCCGGGTCAGCCCCAGCATTTT.